These 16 T cell receptor beta chains came from one sample sequenced in a study of radiotherapy plus CTLA-4 blockade in lung cancer. This table comes from immunoSEQ multiplex PCR, and its TCRdb copy is limited to in-frame clones, with some not included. The sample lists around 90,000 clones, roughly four fifths seen once, with more than 12% in the top ten. The material was peripheral blood, obtained from a patient treated with radiotherapy plus ipilimumab. These receptors were obtained from a human donor with non-small cell lung cancer that progressed on radiotherapy plus ipilimumab.

The rearrangement uses TRBV5-4 and TRBJ2-7; possible D gene TRBD1, 6 bases. Per the germline V gene, CDR1 is SGHNT and CDR2 is YYREEE (reference sequence). The V and J ends lost 0 bases and 4 bases respectively, with 14 bases between them. The CDR3 is 15 amino acids. The CDR3 is CASSLATQGMYEQYF. CDR3 DNA: TGTGCCAGCAGCTTGGCGACTCAGGGGATGTACGAGCAGTACTTC.

CDR3 sequence (DNA): TGTGCCAGCAGTAAGACAGGGCTCAATCAGCCCCAGCATTTT. Residues: CASSKTGLNQPQHF. The chain employs TRBV6-6 and TRBJ1-5; 7 nucleotides match TRBD1. The CDR3 spans 14 residues. Unmatched junction bases numbered 4, after V lost 5 bases and J lost 3 bases. The germline V gene has CDR1 MNHNY and CDR2 SVGAGI (reference sequence).

The chain links TRBV10-1 to TRBJ1-2; D is perhaps TRBD1 (5 bases). The CDR3 extends over 17 amino acids. Germline loops: CDR1 WNHNN, CDR2 SYGVQD (reference sequence). V was trimmed by 7 bases and J by 0 bases, leaving 21 bases between them. The CDR3 is CASMGEERPLPNYGYTF. The CDR3 nucleotides are TGCGCCAGCATGGGGGAGGAGCGGCCGCTTCCTAACTATGGCTACACCTTC.

The rearrangement links TRBV4-2 to TRBJ2-5, with 8 positions matching TRBD2. In germline, CDR1 is LGHNA, CDR2 YNFKEQ. This CDR3 has 18 residues. V trimming: 0 bases; J trimming: 1 base; junction bases outside the gene matches: 10. Here the CDR3 DNA reads TGTGCCAGCAGCCAAGATTCGGCGGGGGGCCAACTCCAAGAGACCCAGTACTTC. It codes for CASSQDSAGGQLQETQYF.

The chain has TRBV27 and TRBJ1-1; TRBD1 matches at 8 bases. Germline trimming cut 8 bases from V and 0 bases from J; bases unmatched to any gene: 5. Germline V gives CDR1 MNHEY, CDR2 SMNVEV (reference sequence). The CDR3 consists of 14 residues. The CDR3 coding sequence is TGTGCCAGCCATGACAGGGGAATGAACACTGAAGCTTTCTTT. It codes for CASHDRGMNTEAFF.

This clone came up a few times. CDR3 nucleotide sequence: TGTGCCAGCACAGGGGGGACTGGCTACACCTTC. The encoded protein is CASTGGTGYTF. The chain employs TRBV6-4 and TRBJ1-2; 7 bases fit TRBD1. Germline V gene lookup returns CDR1 MRHNA and CDR2 SNTAGT. Germline trimming cut 7 bases from V and 7 bases from J; bases unmatched to any gene: 3. The CDR3 totals 11 residues.

The rearrangement links TRBV10-3 to TRBJ2-1, with D maybe TRBD2 (6 bases). Germline-derived CDR1 and CDR2 are ENHRY and SYGVKD. CDR3 length: 15 residues. V shed 3 bases and J shed 2 bases, with 11 bases lying between them. The CDR3 DNA sequence: TGTGCCATCAGTGACGGGGGACCCACCTACAATGAGCAGTTCTTC. Amino acid sequence: CAISDGGPTYNEQFF.

The rearrangement joins TRBV25-1 to TRBJ1-1, with D perhaps TRBD1 (6 bases). Trimming removed 5 bases from V and 3 bases from J, with 16 bases in between. Per germline, CDR1 MGHDK and CDR2 SYGVNS. The CDR3 sequence is 15 residues long. The CDR3 region has the DNA TGTGCCAGCAGTTCCCAACAGGGAGGGGACACTGAAGCTTTCTTT. Its protein is CASSSQQGGDTEAFF. The entire variable domain, with the rest obtained from reference TRBV25-1 and TRBJ1-1, is as follows: EADIYQTPRYLVIGTGKKITLECSQTMGHDKMYWYQQDPGMELHLIHYSYGVNSTEKGDLSSESTVSRIRTEHFPLTLESARPSHTSQYLCASSSQQGGDTEAFFGQGTRLTVV.

The chain has TRBV6-1 and TRBJ2-1, with D tentatively TRBD1 or TRBD2 (7 bases each). Germline V lookup: CDR1 MNHNS, CDR2 SASEGT. CDR3 length: 14 amino acids. The V end was cut by 8 bases, the J end by 8 bases, with 19 bases between. The CDR3 DNA reads TGTGCCAGCCGGACCCTCAGGGGGGGGGATGAGCAGTTCTTC. Residues: CASRTLRGGDEQFF.

The chain employs TRBV7-9 and TRBJ2-1; perhaps TRBD2 as D (6 bases). The length of the CDR3 is 11 residues. Deletions cut 10 bases from V and 7 bases from J, with 11 bases between. Germline CDR1 SEHNR, CDR2 FQNEAQ (reference sequence). CDR3 bases: TGTGCCACCCCCCGGGGGAATGAGCAGTTCTTC. Translating gives CATPRGNEQFF.

This clone is a singleton in its sample. V usage is TRBV18 and J usage is TRBJ2-2, with 8 bases fitting TRBD1. V dropped 3 bases and J dropped 8; count of bases not matched to a gene: 2. There are 13 residues in the CDR3. CDR1 is KGHSH, CDR2 LQKENI, per germline. This CDR3 reads CASSPTGAGELFF. DNA for the CDR3: TGTGCCAGCTCACCGACAGGGGCTGGGGAGCTGTTTTTT. Full variable domain (rest looked up from reference TRBV18 and TRBJ2-2): NAGVMQNPRHLVRRRGQEARLRCSPMKGHSHVYWYRQLPEEGLKFMVYLQKENIIDESGMPKERFSAEFPKEGPSILRIQQVVRGDSAAYFCASSPTGAGELFFGEGSRLTVL.

The chain carries TRBV7-9 and TRBJ2-7, with 8 bases aligning to TRBD1. The germline V gene encodes CDR1 SEHNR and CDR2 FQNEAQ (reference sequence). This CDR3 comprises 15 residues. J gave up 2 bases and V 3 bases, and 6 bases lay outside the gene matches. CDR3 sequence reads: CASSLVGTGAYEQYF. The CDR3 DNA reads TGTGCCAGCAGCTTGGTTGGGACAGGCGCCTACGAGCAGTACTTC. Full variable domain (outside the CDR3, taken from reference TRBV7-9 and TRBJ2-7): DTGVSQNPRHKITKRGQNVTFRCDPISEHNRLYWYRQTLGQGPEFLTYFQNEAQLEKSRLLSDRFSAERPKGSFSTLEIQRTEQGDSAMYLCASSLVGTGAYEQYFGPGTRLTVT.

V is TRBV7-3 and J is TRBJ2-3; TRBD2 matches at 8 bases. The germline gives CDR1 SGHTA, CDR2 FQGTGA. J was trimmed by 6 bases and V by 0 bases; bases with no gene match: 17. The CDR3 consists of 19 residues. The CDR3 nucleotides read TGTGCCAGCAGCTTAACCCCCGCGACTAGCGTCCAGGTACGGGATACGCAGTATTTT. Translation gives CASSLTPATSVQVRDTQYF.

The V call is TRBV25-1, the J call TRBJ1-4, with D possibly being TRBD1 (6 bases). Germline CDR1 and CDR2: MGHDK and SYGVNS. Trimming took 4 bases from V and 2 from J, leaving 14 bases between them. This CDR3 has 16 amino acids. This CDR3 reads CASSGPDRFTNEKLFF. CDR3 nucleotides: TGTGCCAGCAGTGGTCCTGACAGGTTCACTAATGAAAAACTGTTTTTT.

This chain links TRBV30 with TRBJ1-3; D is ambiguous. Germline V gives CDR1 GTSNPN, CDR2 SVGIG (reference sequence). Trimming cost V 3 bases and J 7 bases, with 7 bases left between them. The CDR3 covers 11 residues. CDR3 nucleotides: TGTGCCTGGAGGCCCCCTAACACCATATATTTT. Translating gives CAWRPPNTIYF.

J is TRBJ1-1 and V is TRBV27, with 7 nucleotides matching TRBD1. The germline CDR1 and CDR2 sequences are MNHEY and SMNVEV (reference sequence). The CDR3 is 13 residues long. The V segment lost 5 bases and the J segment 4 bases; nucleotides outside the gene matches: 4. The DNA for the CDR3 is TGTGCCAGCAGTCCGACAGGGAGCACTGAAGCTTTCTTT. It translates to CASSPTGSTEAFF.